These 29 T cell receptor beta chains came from one sample sequenced in a study of patients and donors after allogeneic stem cell transplantation. MiXCR, run by TCRdb on the RT-PCR reads, gives a single entry per CDR3 protein. The table lists hundreds of thousands of distinct CDR3 sequences, around 16% of them singletons. The sequenced sample was blood, either unsorted or a sorted T cell fraction (not recorded which). Every receptor here comes from a human donor who was either an allogeneic HSCT recipient or a stem cell or donor lymphocyte infusion donor (not recorded which). It is not recorded whose cells these are; they may come from a transplant donor.

This clonotype was recorded a few times. This rearrangement joins TRBV19 to TRBJ2-1; D remains unclear. CDR1 is LNHDA, CDR2 SQIVND, per germline (reference sequence). V was clipped by 0 bases and J by 4 bases, with 4 bases between them. This CDR3 has 13 amino acids. The CDR3 DNA sequence: TGTGCCAGTAGTATAGACATATACAATGAGCAGTTCTTC. Translated: CASSIDIYNEQFF.

This clonotype was seen only a few times. The V call is TRBV20-1, the J call TRBJ1-2, with 7 bases matching TRBD1. The CDR3 extends over 13 amino acids. The V gene end was trimmed by 8 bases and the J gene end by 4 bases; junction bases not matched to a gene: 10. Looked up from germline, CDR1 is DFQATT and CDR2 is SNEGSKA (reference sequence). CDR3 in DNA: TGCAGTCCCCACAGGGGCCTGATCTATGGCTACACCTTC. Its protein is CSPHRGLIYGYTF.

This clonotype was detected a few times. This chain uses TRBV9 with TRBJ2-7; 7 nucleotides line up with TRBD2. CDR3 length: 14 amino acids. The V gene's germline CDR1 is SGDLS and CDR2 YYNGEE. V lost 4 bases, J lost 0 bases, and 4 bases stayed unmatched. The CDR3 spells CASSPLAASYEQYF. DNA of the CDR3: TGTGCCAGCAGCCCCCTAGCGGCCTCCTACGAGCAGTACTTC.

The chain employs TRBV7-9 and TRBJ2-5; possible D gene TRBD2, 6 bases. From germline, CDR1 is SEHNR and CDR2 FQNEAQ (reference sequence). This CDR3 region has 17 residues. V gave up 0 bases and J gave up 12 bases, with 26 bases separating them. In DNA form, the CDR3 reads TGTGCCAGCAGCTTAGCGCTAAGTCCCCCTCTAGAACGGGGGAAGTACTTC. Translating it yields CASSLALSPPLERGKYF.

This chain links TRBV3-1 with TRBJ2-1; TRBD2 matches 13 bases. With V trimmed by 3 bases and J by 5 bases, 7 bases remained unmatched. CDR1 is LGHDT, CDR2 YNNKEL, per germline (reference sequence). The CDR3 has 17 amino acids. The CDR3 DNA reads TGTGCCAGCAGCCAGAGGAGACTAGCGGGAGGAGACAATGAGCAGTTCTTC. Translated: CASSQRRLAGGDNEQFF.

Ten or more counts support this clonotype. The rearrangement links TRBV5-1 to TRBJ2-1; no clear D gene. V lost 0 bases, J lost 5 bases, and 9 bases lay in between. The CDR3 is 14 amino acids. The V gene's germline CDR1 is SGHRS and CDR2 YFSETQ. The CDR3 loop is CASSLASADNEQFF. The CDR3 DNA reads as TGCGCCAGCAGCTTGGCCTCGGCTGACAATGAGCAGTTCTTC. Supplemented by reference TRBV5-1 and TRBJ2-1, the full variable domain reads KAGVTQTPRYLIKTRGQQVTLSCSPISGHRSVSWYQQTPGQGLQFLFEYFSETQRNKGNFPGRFSGRQFSNSRSEMNVSTLELGDSALYLCASSLASADNEQFFGPGTRLTVL.

This chain joins TRBV5-1 and TRBJ1-1; D is unclear. Germline lookup yields CDR1 SGHRS and CDR2 YFSETQ. The CDR3 contains 14 residues. V dropped 5 bases and J dropped 11 bases, with 22 bases sitting between them. The CDR3 spells CASRPWEMGNDAFF. CDR3 bases: TGCGCCAGCAGACCGTGGGAGATGGGGAATGACGCTTTCTTT.

This clonotype was picked up one time. J is TRBJ2-5 and V is TRBV12-3 or TRBV12-4, with 7 positions matching TRBD1. After removal of 3 bases from V and 4 bases from J, the junction contained 8 bases not matched to a gene. This CDR3 has 15 amino acids. The CDR3 nucleotides are TGTGCCAGCAGTTTGGCTCGTACAGGGGTAGAGACCCAGTACTTC. Translated: CASSLARTGVETQYF.

The chain joins TRBV7-9 to TRBJ1-4; TRBD1 aligns across 8 bases. The CDR3 sequence is 15 residues long. The V gene end was trimmed by 5 bases and the J gene end by 7 bases; junction bases not matched to a gene: 9. The V gene's germline CDR1 is SEHNR and CDR2 FQNEAQ (reference sequence). CDR3 sequence reads: CASSPRQGIGEKLFF. CDR3 coding DNA: TGTGCCAGCAGCCCGCGACAGGGGATCGGTGAAAAACTGTTTTTT.

The gene calls are TRBV28 and TRBJ2-2; D assignment may be TRBD1 or TRBD2 (6 bases each). CDR1 and CDR2 (germline): MDHEN, SYDVKM. The CDR3 totals 14 residues. V gave up 6 bases and J gave up 5 bases, with 13 bases separating them. CDR3 nucleotides: TGTGCCAGCAGGGGCAGGGGAGGAACCGGGGAGCTGTTTTTT. It translates to CASRGRGGTGELFF.

This clonotype has more than one count but fewer than ten. The CDR3 nucleotides are TGTGCCATCAGTGAACCGGGCCCTCAAGAGACCCAGTACTTC. Translated, it gives CAISEPGPQETQYF. The genes are TRBV10-3 and TRBJ2-5; D not resolved. Germline V gene data show CDR1 as ENHRY and CDR2 as SYGVKD. Deletions cut 3 bases from V and 2 bases from J, with 10 bases between. The length of the CDR3 is 14 residues.

Many counts were recorded for this clonotype. This sequence joins TRBV12-3 or TRBV12-4 and TRBJ2-7, with D perhaps assigned TRBD1 or TRBD2 (5 bases each). The CDR3 totals 13 residues. V dropped 6 bases and J dropped 0 bases, with 9 bases sitting between them. The CDR3, as DNA: TGTGCCAGCAGCAGGGACCCCTCCTACGAGCAGTACTTC. Translating it yields CASSRDPSYEQYF.

V and J are TRBV5-5 and TRBJ1-1; unclear D gene. The V end lost 3 bases, the J end lost 4 bases, and 10 bases lay between the germline ends. Germline V CDR1 and CDR2: SGHKS, YYEKEE (reference sequence). This CDR3 is 13 amino acids long. CDR3 in amino acids: CASSSEPVTEAFF. DNA for the CDR3: TGTGCCAGCAGCTCAGAGCCGGTCACTGAAGCTTTCTTT.

V usage is TRBV5-1 and J usage is TRBJ1-1, with 7 bases fitting TRBD1. Trimming took 0 bases from V and 4 from J; bases not matched to a gene: 6. The CDR3 sequence is 15 residues long. CDR1 is SGHRS and CDR2 is YFSETQ in the germline V gene. In DNA, the CDR3 is TGCGCCAGCAGCTTGGCACAGGGGAGGAGCACTGAAGCTTTCTTT. It specifies CASSLAQGRSTEAFF.

This clonotype was counted at least ten times. V usage is TRBV20-1 and J usage is TRBJ2-7, with 12 bases fitting TRBD2. Losses at the gene ends were 3 bases for V and 7 bases for J; bases not matched to a gene: 4. CDR3 length: 13 residues. CDR1 and CDR2 (germline): DFQATT, SNEGSKA (reference sequence). CDR3 amino acids: CSASPSGRGEQYF. Here the CDR3 DNA reads TGCAGTGCTAGCCCTAGCGGGAGGGGGGAGCAGTACTTC.

Many counts were recorded for this clonotype. This chain uses TRBV20-1 with TRBJ1-2, with D unresolved. CDR1 is DFQATT and CDR2 is SNEGSKA in the germline V gene (reference sequence). This CDR3 is built from 13 residues. V lost 0 bases and J lost 3, with 8 bases in between. This CDR3 is CSARDDGDYGYTF. In DNA form, the CDR3 reads TGCAGTGCTAGAGATGACGGAGACTATGGCTACACCTTC.

This clonotype was observed a handful of times. The V gene is TRBV11-1, the J gene TRBJ2-4, with D possibly matching TRBD2 (5 bases). The V gene's germline CDR1 is SGHAT and CDR2 FQDESV (reference sequence). V was pared by 0 bases and J by 6 bases, with 9 bases between. This CDR3 region has 14 residues. This chain's CDR3 is CASSLAPGGNIQYF. The DNA for the CDR3 is TGTGCCAGCAGCTTAGCTCCTGGAGGAAACATTCAGTACTTC.

This clonotype was seen more than once but under ten times. The chain uses TRBV20-1 and TRBJ2-2; D remains unclear. This CDR3 is 14 amino acids long. Trimming pared 5 bases from V and 1 base from J, leaving 11 bases between. Germline CDR1 and CDR2: DFQATT and SNEGSKA (reference sequence). The CDR3 loop is CSASWVQNTGELFF. The CDR3 DNA sequence: TGCAGTGCTTCCTGGGTGCAGAACACCGGGGAGCTGTTTTTT.

This clonotype was found many times. This chain joins TRBV20-1 and TRBJ2-2; tentative D call: TRBD2 (7 bases). Trimming pared 0 bases from V and 4 bases from J, leaving 15 bases between. Germline CDR1 DFQATT, CDR2 SNEGSKA (reference sequence). The length of the CDR3 is 16 residues. CDR3 protein: CSARDQGTTLTGELFF. Written as DNA, the CDR3 is TGCAGTGCTAGAGATCAGGGGACTACCCTCACCGGGGAGCTGTTTTTT.

This clonotype was recorded a few times. The chain is built from TRBV4-2 and TRBJ1-1, with 9 bases identical to TRBD1. The CDR3 is 20 residues long. The V gene end was trimmed by 0 bases and the J gene end by 1 base; junction bases not matched to a gene: 15. Looked up from germline, CDR1 is LGHNA and CDR2 is YNFKEQ. The CDR3 sequence is CASSQDRIPRWTGENTEAFF. The DNA for the CDR3 is TGTGCCAGCAGCCAAGATAGAATTCCACGATGGACAGGGGAGAACACTGAAGCTTTCTTT.

This clonotype was seen more than once but under ten times. This chain connects TRBV13 to TRBJ2-2; TRBD2 matches 13 bases. J gave up 5 bases and V 4 bases, and 4 bases lay outside the gene matches. Germline V CDR1 and CDR2: PRHDT, FYEKMQ (reference sequence). There are 16 residues in the CDR3. CDR3 in amino acids: CASSSTSGRGTGELFF. In DNA, the CDR3 is TGTGCCAGCAGCTCAACTAGCGGGAGGGGTACCGGGGAGCTGTTTTTT.

This chain uses TRBV7-9 with TRBJ2-3; no firm D call. Germline CDR1 reads SEHNR; CDR2 reads FQNEAQ (reference sequence). V dropped 1 base and J dropped 2 bases, with 7 bases sitting between them. The CDR3 runs 14 residues. In DNA form, the CDR3 reads TGTGCCAGCAGCTTAGATCCCCTCACAGATACGCAGTATTTT. This gives the protein CASSLDPLTDTQYF.

This clonotype was found many times. The V and J genes are TRBV2 and TRBJ1-1, with D unresolved. The CDR3 covers 13 residues. Trimming stripped 3 bases from V and 2 bases from J, with 7 bases between. The germline V gene has CDR1 SNHLY and CDR2 FYNNEI. The CDR3 here is CASSDWPNTEAFF. CDR3 nucleotide sequence: TGTGCCAGCAGTGATTGGCCAAACACTGAAGCTTTCTTT.

This clonotype turned up a few times. The chain is built from TRBV27 and TRBJ2-5; D not certain. The germline gives CDR1 MNHEY, CDR2 SMNVEV (reference sequence). This CDR3 is built from 15 residues. V shed 6 bases and J shed 4 bases, with 18 bases lying between them. CDR3: CASRTRRRSGETQYF. The DNA of the CDR3 is TGTGCCAGCAGGACCCGAAGGCGGTCTGGAGAGACCCAGTACTTC.

CDR3 loop: CASSFADYTDTQYF. The DNA for the CDR3 is TGCGCCAGCAGCTTTGCGGATTACACAGATACGCAGTATTTT. The genes are TRBV5-1 and TRBJ2-3; D is uncertain. The germline gives CDR1 SGHRS, CDR2 YFSETQ. The CDR3 loop spans 14 amino acids. V lost 2 bases, J lost 2 bases, and 9 bases lay in between.

There are many counts of this clonotype. The junction departs from germline at one end; a sequencing error may be responsible. V and J are TRBV12-3 or TRBV12-4 and TRBJ2-3, with D perhaps TRBD1 (7 bases). The CDR3 has 11 amino acids. CDR3 sequence reads: CGSGGSNTQYF. The DNA of the CDR3 is TGCGGTTCAGGGGGGTCAAATACGCAGTATTTT.

The rearrangement uses TRBV20-1 and TRBJ2-7; TRBD2 matches 10 bases. This CDR3 has 15 amino acids. CDR1 DFQATT and CDR2 SNEGSKA come from the germline V gene (reference sequence). The J segment lost 7 bases and the V segment lost 5 bases, leaving 14 bases of the junction unmatched. The CDR3 here is CSAPARLAGVGEQYF. The CDR3 DNA reads TGCAGTGCTCCAGCGCGGCTAGCGGGAGTAGGAGAGCAGTACTTC.

This clonotype turned up a few times. This chain links TRBV3-1 with TRBJ2-2; D is perhaps TRBD1 (6 bases). Per the germline V gene, CDR1 is LGHDT and CDR2 is YNNKEL (reference sequence). V shed 2 bases and J shed 6 bases, with 10 bases lying between them. The CDR3 contains 14 residues. The CDR3 spells CASSQLTGSGELFF. Written as DNA, the CDR3 is TGTGCCAGCAGCCAACTCACAGGGTCCGGGGAGCTGTTTTTT.

V and J are TRBV29-1 and TRBJ2-1; TRBD1 aligns across 7 bases. The CDR3 has 13 amino acids. The J segment lost 6 bases and the V segment lost 7 bases, leaving 9 bases of the junction unmatched. Germline V gene data show CDR1 as SQVTM and CDR2 as ANQGSEA. This CDR3 reads CSAPSEGANEQFF. CDR3 in DNA: TGCAGCGCCCCATCTGAGGGGGCCAATGAGCAGTTCTTC.